This T cell receptor beta chain was retrieved from a study of blood T cell repertoires in COVID-19. Assay used: immunoSEQ multiplex PCR; TCRdb lists only in-frame clones, some missing. The profile shows under 130,000 clones, roughly 81% of them singletons. V was pared by 0 bases and J by 0 bases, with 6 bases between. This CDR3 region has 15 residues. Germline V gene lookup returns CDR1 SGDLS and CDR2 YYNGEE. The receptor's source is a woman between 70 and 85 years old with acute or convalescent COVID-19. The genes are TRBV9 and TRBJ2-2; a weak D match, TRBD1 (5 bases). Input material: peripheral blood. For the CDR3, the DNA is TGTGCCAGCAGCGTAGTACAGGCGAACACCGGGGAGCTGTTTTTT. Its protein product is CASSVVQANTGELFF.